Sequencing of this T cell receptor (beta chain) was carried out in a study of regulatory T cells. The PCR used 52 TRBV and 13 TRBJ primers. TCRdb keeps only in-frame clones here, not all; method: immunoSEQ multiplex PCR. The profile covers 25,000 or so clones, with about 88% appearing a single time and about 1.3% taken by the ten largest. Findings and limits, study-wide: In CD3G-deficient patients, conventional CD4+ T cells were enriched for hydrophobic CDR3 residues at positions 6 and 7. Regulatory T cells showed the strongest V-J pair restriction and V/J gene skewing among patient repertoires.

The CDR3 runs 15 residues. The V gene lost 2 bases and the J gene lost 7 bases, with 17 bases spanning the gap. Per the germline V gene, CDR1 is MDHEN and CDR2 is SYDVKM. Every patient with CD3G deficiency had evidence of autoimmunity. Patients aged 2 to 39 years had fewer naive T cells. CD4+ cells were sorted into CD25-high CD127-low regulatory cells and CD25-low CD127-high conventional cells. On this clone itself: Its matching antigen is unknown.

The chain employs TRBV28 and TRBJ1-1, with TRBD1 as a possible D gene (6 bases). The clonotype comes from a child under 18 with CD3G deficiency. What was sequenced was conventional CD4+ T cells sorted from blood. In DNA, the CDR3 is TGTGCCAGCAGTTTAAGGGGGATAAGGAGCCGTGAAGCTTTCTTT. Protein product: CASSLRGIRSREAFF. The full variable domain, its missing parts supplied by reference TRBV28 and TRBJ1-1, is DVKVTQSSRYLVKRTGEKVFLECVQDMDHENMFWYRQDPGLGLRLIYFSYDVKMKEKGDIPEGYSVSREKKERFSLILESASTNQTSMYLCASSLRGIRSREAFFGQGTRLTVV.